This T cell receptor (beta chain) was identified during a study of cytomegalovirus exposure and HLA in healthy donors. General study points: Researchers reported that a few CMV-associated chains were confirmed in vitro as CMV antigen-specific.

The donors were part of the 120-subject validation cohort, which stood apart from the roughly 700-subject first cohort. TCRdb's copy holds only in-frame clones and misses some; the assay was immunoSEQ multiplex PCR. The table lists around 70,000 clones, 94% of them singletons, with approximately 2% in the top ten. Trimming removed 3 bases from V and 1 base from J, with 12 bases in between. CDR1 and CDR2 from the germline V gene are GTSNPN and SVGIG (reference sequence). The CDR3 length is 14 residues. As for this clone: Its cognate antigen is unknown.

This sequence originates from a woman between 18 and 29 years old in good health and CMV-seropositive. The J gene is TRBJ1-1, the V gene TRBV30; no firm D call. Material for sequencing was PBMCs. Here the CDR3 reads CAWRGMGGNTEAFF. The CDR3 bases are TGTGCCTGGAGAGGGATGGGAGGGAACACTGAAGCTTTCTTT.